This entry lists 3 T cell receptor beta chains sequenced from one sample in a study of vaccination effects on CD4 cells after COVID-19. Within the ViraFEST assay, antigen-specific CD4+ T cells underwent expansion with viral peptide pools prior to sequencing. CD4+ T cells were isolated after around ten days of culture. Each person got two doses of an mRNA SARS-CoV-2 vaccine, BNT162b2 or mRNA-1273. The antigens of these receptors remain unknown. Libraries were prepared by immunoSEQ multiplex PCR; TCRdb keeps only in-frame clonotypes and omits some of them. This table has some 35,000 clones, approximately 82% appearing once. Sequences were derived from CD4+ T cells from PBMCs cultured with HCoV-NL63 spike peptides, sampled after COVID-19 vaccination. These receptors were obtained from a human donor who received a COVID-19 vaccine. Some clones in this sample may be carry-over from other donors' samples.

The rearrangement links TRBV19 to TRBJ2-4; TRBD1 matches 10 bases. This CDR3 spans 16 amino acids. Germline V CDR1 and CDR2: LNHDA, SQIVND (reference sequence). The junction had 6 bases not matched to a gene; V was cut back by 2 bases and J by 5 bases. The CDR3, as DNA: TGTGCCAGTAGTATACGAGGGACAGGGGTGCAAAACATTCAGTACTTC. It translates to CASSIRGTGVQNIQYF. Using reference TRBV19 and TRBJ2-4 for the parts outside the CDR3, the full variable domain is DGGITQSPKYLFRKEGQNVTLSCEQNLNHDAMYWYRQDPGQGLRLIYYSQIVNDFQKGDIAEGYSVSREKKESFPLTVTSAQKNPTAFYLCASSIRGTGVQNIQYFGAGTRLSVL.

The rearrangement uses TRBV12-3 or TRBV12-4 and TRBJ1-2, with D possibly being TRBD1 (6 bases). The length of the CDR3 is 12 residues. V dropped 6 bases and J dropped 4 bases, with 9 bases sitting between them. DNA of the CDR3: TGTGCCAGCAGCAGGGACATCTATGGCTACACCTTC. Protein sequence: CASSRDIYGYTF.

CDR3 sequence (DNA): TGTGCCAGCAGCCAAGATGTCAGGGGGTCGGAAGAGACCCAGTACTTC. This gives the protein CASSQDVRGSEETQYF. The rearrangement links TRBV3-1 (or the pseudogene TRBV3-2) to TRBJ2-5, with 7 bases identical to TRBD1. V lost 0 bases and J lost 3; bases outside the gene matches: 7. Germline V gene sequence: CDR1 LGHDT, CDR2 YNNKEL (reference sequence). The CDR3 covers 16 residues.